These 8 T cell receptor beta chains share one sample of origin, sequenced in a study of early T cells in non-severe SARS-CoV-2 infection. Each CDR3 protein gets one entry after TCRdb re-called the 5' RACE reads with MiXCR. This table has about 69,000 distinct CDR3 sequences, about 4.6% appearing once. Sequenced material: whole blood, taken at baseline. The receptors shown here come from an adult who was a healthcare worker with PCR-confirmed SARS-CoV-2 infection or an uninfected control (not recorded which). The donor label of this sample is uncertain.

This clonotype occurred a few times. The genes are TRBV11-3 and TRBJ2-3; 11 bases are shared with TRBD2. J gave up 0 bases and V 3 bases, and 2 bases lay outside the gene matches. From germline, CDR1 is SGHNT and CDR2 YENEEA. CDR3 length: 16 residues. As DNA, the CDR3 is TGTGCCAGCAGCTTCGGGACTAGCGGTAGCACAGATACGCAGTATTTT. Translated, it gives CASSFGTSGSTDTQYF. The complete variable domain, with remaining parts taken from reference TRBV11-3 and TRBJ2-3, reads EAGVVQSPRYKIIEKKQPVAFWCNPISGHNTLYWYLQNLGQGPELLIRYENEEAVDDSQLPKDRFSAERLKGVDSTLKIQPAELGDSAVYLCASSFGTSGSTDTQYFGPGTRLTVL.

This clonotype has a count of ten or more. The chain employs TRBV14 and TRBJ1-4, with no clear D. From germline, CDR1 is SGHDN and CDR2 FVKESK. There are 16 residues in the CDR3. V was pared by 0 bases and J by 7 bases, with 15 bases between. The CDR3 reads CASSQDQVEISEKLFF. The CDR3 nucleotides are TGTGCCAGCAGCCAAGATCAAGTGGAGATAAGTGAAAAACTGTTTTTT.

Ten or more counts support this clonotype. The chain combines TRBV29-1 with TRBJ1-4; 9 nucleotides agree with TRBD1. The CDR3 consists of 16 residues. CDR1 SQVTM and CDR2 ANQGSEA come from the germline V gene. V shed 2 bases, J shed 7 bases, and the junction held 11 bases outside the gene matches. The DNA of the CDR3 is TGCAGCGTTGAAAATCCCGTGGGACAGGGCACTGAAAAACTGTTTTTT. This encodes CSVENPVGQGTEKLFF.

This chain uses TRBV6-2 or TRBV6-3 with TRBJ1-1; the match to TRBD1 covers 7 bases. Germline assignment: CDR1 MNHEY and CDR2 SVGEGT. This CDR3 comprises 12 residues. V lost 8 bases to trimming and J lost 6 bases; unmatched junction nucleotides: 6. CDR3 coding DNA: TGTGCCAGCTCCCAGGGGGTCGCTGAAGCTTTCTTT. Protein sequence: CASSQGVAEAFF.

The J gene is TRBJ1-1, the V gene TRBV6-2 or TRBV6-3, with 12 bases that match TRBD1. CDR1 MNHEY and CDR2 SVGEGT come from the germline V gene. V was clipped by 4 bases and J by 3 bases; unmatched bases: 9. This CDR3 is built from 17 residues. Here the CDR3 reads CASSFPGQGASYTEAFF. The CDR3 region has the DNA TGTGCCAGCAGTTTTCCGGGACAGGGGGCTTCGTACACTGAAGCTTTCTTT.

This clonotype occurred many times. This chain connects TRBV6-1 to TRBJ1-1, with unresolved D. V lost 5 bases, J lost 6 bases, and 13 bases lay in between. This CDR3 is built from 13 residues. The germline gives CDR1 MNHNS, CDR2 SASEGT. The CDR3 coding sequence is TGTGCCAGCAGTTCCATGAGGGCGGCTGAAGCTTTCTTT. This encodes CASSSMRAAEAFF.

This CDR3 reads CASNGVGEQYF. The CDR3 nucleotides are TGTGCCAGCAACGGGGTGGGCGAGCAGTACTTC. This chain uses TRBV25-1 with TRBJ2-7, with D tentatively TRBD2 (5 bases). V lost 7 bases and J lost 6, with 10 bases in between. CDR1 and CDR2 (germline): MGHDK, SYGVNS. The CDR3 runs 11 residues.

This clonotype appeared many times. The chain carries TRBV10-2 and TRBJ1-1, with D perhaps matching TRBD1 (5 bases). The CDR3 extends over 13 amino acids. Germline assignment: CDR1 WSHSY and CDR2 SAAADI. V lost 3 bases and J 6 bases, leaving 11 bases between the germline ends. CDR3 region: CASSDVQGSEAFF. As DNA, the CDR3 is TGCGCCAGCAGTGATGTTCAGGGCTCTGAAGCTTTCTTT.